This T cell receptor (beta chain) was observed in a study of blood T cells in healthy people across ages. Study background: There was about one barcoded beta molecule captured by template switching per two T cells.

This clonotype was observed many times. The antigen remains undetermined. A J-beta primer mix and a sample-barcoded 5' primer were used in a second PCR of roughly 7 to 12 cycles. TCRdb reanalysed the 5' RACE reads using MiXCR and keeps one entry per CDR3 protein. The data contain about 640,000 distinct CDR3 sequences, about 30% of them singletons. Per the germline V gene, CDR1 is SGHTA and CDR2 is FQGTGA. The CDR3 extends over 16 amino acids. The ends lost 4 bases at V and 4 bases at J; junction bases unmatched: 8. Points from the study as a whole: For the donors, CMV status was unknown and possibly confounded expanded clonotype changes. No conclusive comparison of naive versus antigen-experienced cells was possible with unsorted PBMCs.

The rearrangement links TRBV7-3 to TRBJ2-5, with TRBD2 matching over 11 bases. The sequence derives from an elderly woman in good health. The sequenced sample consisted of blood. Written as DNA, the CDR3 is TGTGCCAGCAGCTACGGACTAGCGGGTTCCGGAGAGACCCAGTACTTC. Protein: CASSYGLAGSGETQYF.